One and the same sample provided the 18 T cell receptor beta chains below, sequenced in a study of shared clonotypes between healthy human individuals (dated by TCRdb to between 2020 and 2021). Libraries were constructed by the immunoSEQ multiplex PCR assay. Held by TCRdb, this immuneACCESS table contains in-frame sequences only and omits some clones. Under half of the omission traces to an unresolved V gene where checked; the cause of the rest is unknown. This sample has some 2 million clones in its table, and approximately 94% of those were observed once. The ten largest clones add up to roughly 1.1% of the sample. CD8 naive samples were CD45RO-negative cells positively selected for CCR7, giving a CD45RA+CCR7+ population that excluded TemRA cells. The sample consisted of naive CD8+ T cells sorted from blood. Read against the paper, the sample's cell subset or site label means: CD45RA+CCR7+. These receptors were taken from a man between 18 and 35 years old in good health.

The CDR3 coding sequence is TGTGCCAGCAGCTTTGCAGGGGGCAGGGACGAGCAGTACTTC. This translates into CASSFAGGRDEQYF. The V call is TRBV5-4, the J call TRBJ2-7; 8 bases match TRBD1. This CDR3 is 14 amino acids long. V was clipped by 2 bases and J by 5 bases; unmatched bases: 6. Germline-derived CDR1 and CDR2 are SGHNT and YYREEE (reference sequence).

Worth noting for this clone: The same CDR3 arises from other DNA sequences in this sample as well. The chain joins TRBV25-1 to TRBJ2-7, with a possible D match to TRBD2 (6 bases). V was pared by 1 base and J by 2 bases, with 9 bases between. CDR3 length: 14 amino acids. Germline-derived CDR1 and CDR2 are MGHDK and SYGVNS. The CDR3: CASSEFGGTYEQYF. CDR3 in DNA: TGTGCCAGCAGTGAATTTGGCGGGACCTACGAGCAGTACTTC.

CDR3 loop: CASSQRYRYNEQFF. The CDR3 DNA follows: TGCGCCAGCAGCCAAAGGTACAGATACAATGAGCAGTTCTTC. V is TRBV4-1 and J is TRBJ2-1; unclear D gene. The CDR3 runs 14 residues. The germline CDR1 and CDR2 sequences are MGHRA and YSYEKL. V was shortened by 2 bases and J by 4 bases, with 9 bases between the two germline ends.

The chain is built from TRBV10-3 and TRBJ2-2; D is tentatively TRBD1 or TRBD2 (6 bases each). Germline loops: CDR1 ENHRY, CDR2 SYGVKD. Trimming removed 6 bases at V and 5 bases at J, with 16 bases between. This CDR3 region has 15 residues. CDR3 nucleotide sequence: TGTGCCATCAGGGGGGCGGGGCCCCATACCGGGGAGCTGTTTTTT. This encodes CAIRGAGPHTGELFF.

CDR3 sequence reads: CASSLGRVLATYEQYF. CDR3 bases: TGTGCCAGCAGCTTAGGCAGAGTTCTAGCCACCTACGAGCAGTACTTC. J is TRBJ2-7 and V is TRBV13, with D possibly matching TRBD2 (5 bases). Germline lookup yields CDR1 PRHDT and CDR2 FYEKMQ (reference sequence). The CDR3 runs to 16 residues. V was cut by 0 bases and J by 2 bases, with 14 bases left in between.

The CDR3 loop is CASRFTGSGQPQHF. The CDR3 DNA reads as TGTGCCAGCAGGTTTACAGGGAGCGGTCAGCCCCAGCATTTT. This rearrangement joins TRBV27 to TRBJ1-5, with D possibly TRBD1 on 6 matching bases. CDR3 length equals 14 residues. Germline V gives CDR1 MNHEY, CDR2 SMNVEV (reference sequence). With 6 bases removed from V and 6 bases from J, the gap between germline ends came to 15 bases.

This rearrangement joins TRBV2 to TRBJ2-7; D gene unclear. The V end was cut by 3 bases, the J end by 3 bases, with 6 bases between. This CDR3 region has 12 residues. CDR1 SNHLY and CDR2 FYNNEI come from the germline V gene. In nucleotides, the CDR3 is TGTGCCAGCAGTGAGTGGGACTACGAGCAGTACTTC. This codes for CASSEWDYEQYF. Looking up the rest from reference TRBV2 and TRBJ2-7 gives the full variable domain: EPEVTQTPSHQVTQMGQEVILRCVPISNHLYFYWYRQILGQKVEFLVSFYNNEISEKSEIFDDQFSVERPDGSNFTLKIRSTKLEDSAMYFCASSEWDYEQYFGPGTRLTVT.

The chain carries TRBV4-3 and TRBJ1-1; D may be TRBD1 (6 bases). The CDR3 consists of 15 residues. The V end was cut by 1 base, the J end by 5 bases, with 14 bases between. In germline, CDR1 is LGHNA, CDR2 YSLEER. CDR3 amino acids: CASSQGVQGWTEAFF. CDR3 nucleotides: TGCGCCAGCAGCCAAGGAGTACAGGGCTGGACTGAAGCTTTCTTT.

This clone was picked up a small number of times. The same CDR3 arises from other DNA sequences in this sample as well. The chain carries TRBV5-4 and TRBJ1-6; no clear D. CDR3 size: 14 residues. V dropped 4 bases and J dropped 6 bases, with 11 bases sitting between them. The germline gives CDR1 SGHNT, CDR2 YYREEE (reference sequence). CDR3 amino acids: CASSIQGGNSPLHF. CDR3 nucleotide sequence: TGTGCCAGCAGCATACAAGGAGGTAATTCACCCCTCCACTTT.

The chain employs TRBV28 and TRBJ1-5, with 8 positions matching TRBD1. The CDR3 runs 15 residues. Germline CDR1 MDHEN, CDR2 SYDVKM. V dropped 6 bases and J dropped 2; count of bases not matched to a gene: 6. The CDR3 DNA follows: TGTGCCAGCAGATTACAGGGGGTCGGCAATCAGCCCCAGCATTTT. It translates to CASRLQGVGNQPQHF. Full variable domain (outside the CDR3, taken from reference TRBV28 and TRBJ1-5): DVKVTQSSRYLVKRTGEKVFLECVQDMDHENMFWYRQDPGLGLRLIYFSYDVKMKEKGDIPEGYSVSREKKERFSLILESASTNQTSMYLCASRLQGVGNQPQHFGDGTRLSIL.

The chain carries TRBV4-3 and TRBJ2-7, with 8 nucleotides matching TRBD2. Germline-derived CDR1 and CDR2 are LGHNA and YSLEER. The CDR3 has 14 amino acids. J was trimmed by 3 bases and V by 4 bases; bases with no gene match: 5. The CDR3 coding sequence is TGCGCCAGCAGCCCCCATACTAGCGGCTACGAGCAGTACTTC. Translating it yields CASSPHTSGYEQYF.

V and J are TRBV6-1 and TRBJ1-2; 7 nucleotides align to TRBD1. Trimming cost V 6 bases and J 0 bases; bases outside gene matches: 4. CDR1 and CDR2 from the germline V gene are MNHNS and SASEGT. The CDR3 runs 14 residues. The CDR3 sequence: CASSYRGANYGYTF. In DNA, the CDR3 is TGTGCCAGCAGCTACAGGGGAGCTAACTATGGCTACACCTTC.

This rearrangement joins TRBV10-2 to TRBJ1-1, with a tentative D call TRBD1 (6 bases). The CDR3 runs 14 residues. V lost 9 bases, J lost 1 base, and 15 bases lay in between. Germline values: CDR1 WSHSY, CDR2 SAAADI. The CDR3 region has the DNA TGCGCCAGTACTTTGGGACAAACGAACACTGAAGCTTTCTTT. Its translation: CASTLGQTNTEAFF.

Here the CDR3 reads CAISESQGHEQYF. The CDR3 DNA reads TGTGCCATCAGTGAGTCTCAGGGCCACGAGCAGTACTTC. J is TRBJ2-7 and V is TRBV10-3; maybe TRBD1 (5 bases). The CDR3 extends over 13 amino acids. The V end was cut by 0 bases, the J end by 5 bases, with 8 bases between. Germline V lookup: CDR1 ENHRY, CDR2 SYGVKD.

Turning to this clone: The same CDR3 can be traced to other DNA sequences in this sample. V and J are TRBV4-1 and TRBJ1-1, with D uncertain. V lost 1 base to trimming and J lost 0 bases, with 3 bases between them. The CDR3 runs 13 residues. Germline V gene lookup returns CDR1 MGHRA and CDR2 YSYEKL. The CDR3 is CASSQVLNTEAFF. The CDR3 DNA sequence: TGCGCCAGCAGCCAAGTGCTGAACACTGAAGCTTTCTTT.

CDR3 loop: CASSVEVAGYGYTF. The CDR3 coding sequence is TGTGCCAGCAGTGTTGAGGTAGCCGGCTATGGCTACACCTTC. The gene calls are TRBV2 and TRBJ1-2; D is uncertain. The length of the CDR3 is 14 residues. Per germline, CDR1 SNHLY and CDR2 FYNNEI. Trimming removed 4 bases from V and 4 bases from J, with 13 bases in between. The whole variable domain, remainder taken from reference TRBV2 and TRBJ1-2, is EPEVTQTPSHQVTQMGQEVILRCVPISNHLYFYWYRQILGQKVEFLVSFYNNEISEKSEIFDDQFSVERPDGSNFTLKIRSTKLEDSAMYFCASSVEVAGYGYTFGSGTRLTVV.

The V call is TRBV5-6, the J call TRBJ1-2, with 12 bases lining up with TRBD1. Germline lookup yields CDR1 SGHDT and CDR2 YYEEEE. With 3 bases clipped from V and 6 bases from J, the junction kept 3 bases outside the gene matches. CDR3 length equals 14 residues. The CDR3 protein is CASSWDRGPDGYTF. The CDR3 nucleotides are TGTGCCAGCAGCTGGGACAGGGGGCCCGATGGCTACACCTTC.

V is TRBV5-1 and J is TRBJ2-7, with D perhaps being TRBD1 or TRBD2 (6 bases each). Per the germline V gene, CDR1 is SGHRS and CDR2 is YFSETQ. The ends were cut back, 4 bases at V and 4 bases at J, with 15 bases in the middle. The CDR3 is 14 residues long. The CDR3: CASSPRPGAYEQYF. CDR3 nucleotides: TGCGCCAGCAGCCCGAGGCCGGGGGCTTACGAGCAGTACTTC.